The 30 T cell receptor beta chains below come from one sample, sequenced in a study of vaccination effects on CD4 cells after COVID-19. These TCRs' antigens remain unknown. Antigen-specific CD4+ T cells were expanded with viral peptide pools in the ViraFEST assay before sequencing. Culturing for ten to eleven days preceded CD4+ T cell isolation. Measured with immunoSEQ multiplex PCR; TCRdb has only the in-frame clones, and not every one. The sample has some 11,000 clones, 65% to 75% seen once. This material consisted of CD4+ T cells from PBMCs cultured with HCoV-229E spike peptides, taken before COVID-19 vaccination. The receptors were sampled from a human donor who received a COVID-19 vaccine.

With respect to this clone: Relative to the germline gene, one junction end is altered; a read error may explain this. V gene TRBV10-3 combines with J gene TRBJ1-2; 7 nucleotides agree with TRBD1. The CDR3 is 13 residues long. Germline-derived CDR1 and CDR2 are ENHRY and SYGVKD. The CDR3 region has the DNA TGTGCCATCAGGGTAGACGAAGGGGGCGTAGGCTCCTTC. Protein sequence: CAIRVDEGGVGSF.

The V and J genes are TRBV15 and TRBJ2-1; 10 bases match TRBD2. This CDR3 contains 16 residues. The V gene end was trimmed by 3 bases and the J gene end by 8 bases; junction bases not matched to a gene: 10. Germline CDR1 reads LNHNV; CDR2 reads YYDKDF (reference sequence). CDR3 region: CATSRPSGRGGDEQFF. The CDR3 DNA sequence: TGTGCCACCAGCAGGCCCAGCGGGAGGGGTGGCGATGAGCAGTTCTTC.

Only a few counts were recorded for this clone. The chain combines TRBV14 with TRBJ1-2; tentative D call: TRBD1 (5 bases). In germline, CDR1 is SGHDN, CDR2 FVKESK. Trimming took 1 base from V and 8 from J, leaving 17 bases between them. The CDR3 is 15 amino acids. CDR3: CASSQVLTDLGGYTF. The CDR3 nucleotides read TGTGCCAGCAGCCAAGTTTTGACAGACTTGGGCGGCTACACCTTC. Filled out from reference TRBV14 and TRBJ1-2, the complete variable domain reads EAGVTQFPSHSVIEKGQTVTLRCDPISGHDNLYWYRRVMGKEIKFLLHFVKESKQDESGMPNNRFLAERTGGTYSTLKVQPAELEDSGVYFCASSQVLTDLGGYTFGSGTRLTVV.

This clone was seen more than once but under ten times. This rearrangement joins TRBV18 to TRBJ1-2; D gene ambiguous. The V and J ends lost 5 bases and 1 base respectively, with 5 bases between them. The germline V gene has CDR1 KGHSH and CDR2 LQKENI. CDR3 length: 12 amino acids. DNA for the CDR3: TGTGCCAGCTCAGACAATAACTATGGCTACACCTTC. Translating gives CASSDNNYGYTF.

The genes are TRBV29-1 and TRBJ2-1, with a weak D call TRBD2 (7 bases). The germline V gene has CDR1 SQVTM and CDR2 ANQGSEA. This CDR3 spans 15 amino acids. Trimming left V 2 bases short and J 8 bases short, with 19 bases between. The CDR3: CSVEFPRWEGDEQFF. CDR3 DNA sequence: TGCAGCGTTGAATTCCCAAGGTGGGAGGGGGATGAGCAGTTCTTC.

This chain links TRBV4-2 with TRBJ2-7, with 11 bases aligning to TRBD2. The CDR3 contains 16 residues. V shed 1 base, J shed 2 bases, and the junction held 4 bases outside the gene matches. CDR1 and CDR2 from the germline V gene are LGHNA and YNFKEQ. The CDR3 region has the DNA TGTGCCAGCAGCCAAGTTGGGACTAGCGGTGCCTACGAGCAGTACTTC. It encodes CASSQVGTSGAYEQYF.

The V gene is TRBV5-1, the J gene TRBJ2-5; 12 bases line up with TRBD1. The V and J ends lost 4 bases and 1 base, in that order; junction bases with no gene match: 14. Germline CDR1 is SGHRS and CDR2 is YFSETQ. CDR3 length equals 19 residues. The CDR3 DNA reads TGCGCCAGCAGCCCCCGGGACAGGGGGCCCTCTAGGGGCCAAGAGACCCAGTACTTC. Its translation: CASSPRDRGPSRGQETQYF.

This clone has only a few counts. J is TRBJ1-1 and V is TRBV5-4; D is undetermined. Germline loops: CDR1 SGHNT, CDR2 YYREEE (reference sequence). Between the trimmed V and J ends, which lost 4 bases and 1 base, there was a span of 11 bases. This CDR3 is 14 amino acids long. For the CDR3, the DNA is TGTGCCAGCAGCCAGGACCTCCAGAACACTGAAGCTTTCTTT. Amino acids: CASSQDLQNTEAFF.

The rearrangement uses TRBV10-3 and TRBJ2-7, with TRBD1 matching over 7 bases. CDR3 length: 13 residues. The V gene's germline CDR1 is ENHRY and CDR2 SYGVKD. The V and J ends lost 6 bases and 2 bases, in that order; junction bases with no gene match: 4. DNA for the CDR3: TGTGCCATCAGAGGTGGACAGGCCTACGAGCAGTACTTC. This sequence encodes CAIRGGQAYEQYF.

The V call is TRBV28, the J call TRBJ1-2; 9 bases agree with TRBD1. The CDR3 covers 13 residues. V was pared by 3 bases and J by 6 bases, with 2 bases of the junction left unmatched. In germline, CDR1 is MDHEN, CDR2 SYDVKM. CDR3 amino acids: CASSLTGGNGYTF. CDR3 DNA sequence: TGTGCCAGCAGTTTGACAGGGGGGAATGGCTACACCTTC.

J is TRBJ2-2 and V is TRBV28, with a weak D call TRBD2 (6 bases). The germline V and J ends were trimmed by 4 bases and 0 bases, with 15 bases remaining between them. CDR3 size: 17 residues. Looked up from germline, CDR1 is MDHEN and CDR2 is SYDVKM. The CDR3 nucleotides are TGTGCCAGCAGTTCCAACCTTTGGGAGGCGAACACCGGGGAGCTGTTTTTT. Its translation is CASSSNLWEANTGELFF.

This clone was counted a few times. The chain links TRBV10-3 to TRBJ1-5, with D perhaps matching TRBD1 (5 bases). Germline lookup yields CDR1 ENHRY and CDR2 SYGVKD. The CDR3 totals 13 residues. The CDR3 protein is CGAGGASNQPQHF. CDR3 nucleotide sequence: TGTGGGGCCGGAGGGGCCAGCAATCAGCCCCAGCATTTT.

This clone was seen only a few times. V gene TRBV7-9 combines with J gene TRBJ1-6; no reliable D call. There are 13 residues in the CDR3. Trimming cost V 3 bases and J 6 bases, with 6 bases left between them. Looked up from germline, CDR1 is SEHNR and CDR2 is FQNEAQ (reference sequence). The DNA for the CDR3 is TGTGCCAGCAGCTTCATATCTAATTCACCCCTCCACTTT. This gives the protein CASSFISNSPLHF.

The rearrangement joins TRBV7-2 to TRBJ2-7, with D hard to call. In germline, CDR1 is SGHTA, CDR2 FQGNSA. Trimming pared 5 bases from V and 2 bases from J, leaving 4 bases between. This CDR3 region has 11 residues. The CDR3 bases are TGTGCCAGCAGCCAGGCCTACGAGCAGTACTTC. It translates to CASSQAYEQYF.

J is TRBJ2-5 and V is TRBV28; TRBD2 matches at 7 bases. The V gene end was trimmed by 6 bases and the J gene end by 4 bases; junction bases not matched to a gene: 5. The CDR3 consists of 13 residues. Germline V CDR1 and CDR2: MDHEN, SYDVKM. CDR3 amino acids: CASRRGTIETQYF. CDR3 nucleotide sequence: TGTGCCAGCAGACGTGGGACTATAGAGACCCAGTACTTC.

The chain couples TRBV7-2 to TRBJ2-2, with TRBD1 as a possible D gene (5 bases). V was clipped by 2 bases and J by 7 bases, with 14 bases between them. Germline V gene lookup returns CDR1 SGHTA and CDR2 FQGNSA. CDR3 length equals 15 residues. CDR3 coding DNA: TGTGCCAGCAGCTTAATGACTGGGGCCGGCGGGGAGCTGTTTTTT. It yields the protein CASSLMTGAGGELFF.

The V and J genes are TRBV2 and TRBJ2-1; 9 bases fit TRBD2. The CDR3 is 15 residues long. Germline CDR1 reads SNHLY; CDR2 reads FYNNEI. Germline trimming cut 6 bases from V and 4 bases from J; bases unmatched to any gene: 7. The CDR3 loop is CASSLSGGTYNEQFF. DNA for the CDR3: TGTGCCAGCAGCCTGAGCGGGGGGACTTACAATGAGCAGTTCTTC.

The rearrangement links TRBV5-1 to TRBJ2-7, with D perhaps matching TRBD1 (6 bases). Looked up from germline, CDR1 is SGHRS and CDR2 is YFSETQ. V was shortened by 4 bases and J by 2 bases, with 22 bases between the two germline ends. The CDR3 spans 17 residues. The CDR3 loop is CASSRRGAGEKAYEQYF. The CDR3 coding sequence is TGCGCCAGCAGCCGCCGAGGGGCAGGGGAGAAAGCCTACGAGCAGTACTTC. The full variable domain, in which reference TRBV5-1 and TRBJ2-7 provide the parts outside the CDR3, is KAGVTQTPRYLIKTRGQQVTLSCSPISGHRSVSWYQQTPGQGLQFLFEYFSETQRNKGNFPGRFSGRQFSNSRSEMNVSTLELGDSALYLCASSRRGAGEKAYEQYFGPGTRLTVT.

This clone was seen once. The chain has TRBV9 and TRBJ2-7, with a possible D match to TRBD2 (6 bases). Germline V gives CDR1 SGDLS, CDR2 YYNGEE. This CDR3 has 13 amino acids. V dropped 0 bases and J dropped 7 bases, with 11 bases sitting between them. The CDR3 DNA follows: TGTGCCAGCAGCGTAGCGGTAGCGGATGAGCAGTACTTC. Its protein product is CASSVAVADEQYF.

The sample holds one count of this clone. V gene TRBV21-1 combines with J gene TRBJ1-3; the D call of TRBD1 is as the table states it, not checked on the DNA. TRBV21-1 represents a pseudogene. CDR3 size: 18 residues. CDR3 in DNA: TGTGCCAGCAGCAAAGGTTTCGTAAGGCAGGGTCCAAGAAACACCATATATTTT. Protein: CASSKGFVRQGPRNTIYF.

This clone has only a few counts. CDR3 sequence: CAIRGTGKRSGYTF. For the CDR3, the DNA is TGTGCCATCAGAGGGACAGGGAAAAGATCCGGCTACACCTTC. The V call is TRBV10-3, the J call TRBJ1-2; TRBD1 matches at 9 bases. This CDR3 region has 14 residues. Per the germline V gene, CDR1 is ENHRY and CDR2 is SYGVKD. V lost 6 bases and J lost 8; bases outside the gene matches: 10.

The V and J genes are TRBV27 and TRBJ1-4; D not certain. The CDR3 covers 17 residues. Trimming removed 2 bases at V and 0 bases at J, with 13 bases between. CDR1 and CDR2 (germline): MNHEY, SMNVEV (reference sequence). The CDR3 spells CASSLISHRATNEKLFF. The CDR3 DNA sequence: TGTGCCAGCAGTTTAATATCCCACCGGGCAACTAATGAAAAACTGTTTTTT. Together with reference TRBV27 and TRBJ1-4, the CDR3 gives the full variable domain: EAQVTQNPRYLITVTGKKLTVTCSQNMNHEYMSWYRQDPGLGLRQIYYSMNVEVTDKGDVPEGYKVSRKEKRNFPLILESPSPNQTSLYFCASSLISHRATNEKLFFGSGTQLSVL.

The chain combines TRBV29-1 with TRBJ1-4; D possibly corresponds to TRBD1 (6 bases). Germline lookup yields CDR1 SQVTM and CDR2 ANQGSEA. The CDR3 sequence is 12 residues long. Trimming removed 3 bases at V and 11 bases at J, with 13 bases between. In nucleotides, the CDR3 is TGCAGCGTTGATAGGGGGGATCGGAAACTGTTTTTT. This translates into CSVDRGDRKLFF.

This chain connects TRBV5-1 to TRBJ2-1, with D perhaps matching TRBD1 or TRBD2 (5 bases each). Trimming took off 2 bases at V and 9 bases at J, with 12 bases between the two ends. The CDR3 consists of 13 residues. The germline V gene has CDR1 SGHRS and CDR2 YFSETQ. In DNA form, the CDR3 reads TGCGCCAGCAGCTTTGGGGCAGGGACTGAGCAGTTCTTC. Its protein is CASSFGAGTEQFF. Variable domain in full (rest from reference TRBV5-1 and TRBJ2-1): KAGVTQTPRYLIKTRGQQVTLSCSPISGHRSVSWYQQTPGQGLQFLFEYFSETQRNKGNFPGRFSGRQFSNSRSEMNVSTLELGDSALYLCASSFGAGTEQFFGPGTRLTVL.

This rearrangement joins TRBV5-1 to TRBJ1-3; unclear D gene. Trimming removed 7 bases from V and 3 bases from J, with 11 bases in between. The CDR3 contains 13 residues. Per the germline V gene, CDR1 is SGHRS and CDR2 is YFSETQ. CDR3 DNA sequence: TGCGCCAGCGCCCGGCGGTATGGAAACACCATATATTTT. It encodes CASARRYGNTIYF.

The chain has TRBV2 and TRBJ1-6; 7 bases align to TRBD1. Germline values: CDR1 SNHLY, CDR2 FYNNEI. V lost 4 bases and J lost 7; bases outside the gene matches: 7. There are 15 residues in the CDR3. CDR3 DNA sequence: TGTGCCAGCAGTGGAGACAGGGTAGGAAATTCACCCCTCCACTTT. Amino acid sequence: CASSGDRVGNSPLHF.

This chain joins TRBV7-2 and TRBJ1-4; no reliable D call. There are 15 residues in the CDR3. Trimming took 0 bases from V and 0 from J, leaving 5 bases between them. Germline V gives CDR1 SGHTA, CDR2 FQGNSA. CDR3 in amino acids: CASSLALATNEKLFF. The CDR3 nucleotides read TGTGCCAGCAGCTTAGCGCTGGCAACTAATGAAAAACTGTTTTTT.

The chain employs TRBV5-8 and TRBJ1-5; D remains ambiguous. Trimming took 4 bases from V and 4 from J, leaving 15 bases between them. Germline V gives CDR1 SGHTS, CDR2 YDEGEE. The CDR3 contains 15 residues. The CDR3 region is CASSPGQAPNQPQHF. The CDR3 bases are TGTGCCAGCAGCCCCGGTCAGGCTCCGAATCAGCCCCAGCATTTT.

The rearrangement uses TRBV28 and TRBJ2-7; either TRBD1 or TRBD2 may fit D (8 bases each). V was cut by 7 bases and J by 10 bases, with 32 bases left in between. The CDR3 consists of 17 residues. Germline V lookup: CDR1 MDHEN, CDR2 SYDVKM. CDR3 sequence: CASITDGTGGRMGDQYF. For the CDR3, the DNA is TGTGCCAGCATCACCGACGGGACAGGCGGGAGGATGGGGGATCAGTACTTC. The full variable domain, rest sourced from reference TRBV28 and TRBJ2-7, is DVKVTQSSRYLVKRTGEKVFLECVQDMDHENMFWYRQDPGLGLRLIYFSYDVKMKEKGDIPEGYSVSREKKERFSLILESASTNQTSMYLCASITDGTGGRMGDQYFGPGTRLTVT.

V is TRBV20-1 and J is TRBJ2-2; a possible D gene is TRBD2 (6 bases). Trimming pared 3 bases from V and 7 bases from J, leaving 24 bases between. Germline CDR1 and CDR2: DFQATT and SNEGSKA (reference sequence). The CDR3 consists of 17 residues. The DNA of the CDR3 is TGCAGTGCTAGTGGGCCAAGCGGGTTGGGTTCGATCGGGGAGCTGTTTTTT. This gives the protein CSASGPSGLGSIGELFF.